Presented here are 8 T cell receptor beta chains from one specimen sequenced in a study of T cells after yellow fever vaccination. MiXCR, applied by TCRdb to the 5' RACE reads, yields one record per CDR3 protein. The table includes some 320,000 distinct CDR3 sequences, over 4% detected once. The input for sequencing was PBMCs, taken 5 days after the yellow fever booster vaccination. The source is a man aged 18 to 29 who received the YFV17D yellow fever vaccine.

This clonotype was observed a few times. The chain combines TRBV28 with TRBJ2-2, with a tentative D call TRBD1 (5 bases). V was shortened by 5 bases and J by 6 bases, with 7 bases between the two germline ends. Per the germline V gene, CDR1 is MDHEN and CDR2 is SYDVKM. The CDR3 sequence is 12 residues long. The CDR3 sequence: CASSQTAGELFF. The DNA for the CDR3 is TGTGCCAGCAGTCAGACAGCCGGGGAGCTGTTTTTT.

This clonotype was observed a single time. The J gene is TRBJ1-6, the V gene TRBV9; possible D gene TRBD1, 6 bases. Germline CDR1 SGDLS, CDR2 YYNGEE. The CDR3 has 18 residues. With 4 bases removed from V and 0 bases from J, the gap between germline ends came to 17 bases. In DNA, the CDR3 is TGTGCCAGCAGCCCACGACAGGACGGTAGCTCCTATAATTCACCCCTCCACTTT. It is translated as CASSPRQDGSSYNSPLHF. Combining the CDR3 with reference TRBV9 and TRBJ1-6 gives the whole variable domain DSGVTQTPKHLITATGQRVTLRCSPRSGDLSVYWYQQSLDQGLQFLIQYYNGEERAKGNILERFSAQQFPDLHSELNLSSLELGDSALYFCASSPRQDGSSYNSPLHFGNGTRLTVT.

The rearrangement uses TRBV2 and TRBJ1-1; possibly TRBD1 for D (5 bases). Germline V gives CDR1 SNHLY, CDR2 FYNNEI. The CDR3 consists of 15 residues. V lost 3 bases, J lost 6 bases, and 17 bases lay in between. The CDR3 sequence is CASSDRRALGPEAFF. The CDR3 DNA is TGTGCCAGCAGTGATAGGCGGGCGTTGGGGCCTGAAGCTTTCTTT.

The V and J genes are TRBV27 and TRBJ2-5, with D perhaps TRBD1 or TRBD2 (5 bases each). Germline CDR1 and CDR2: MNHEY and SMNVEV (reference sequence). Trimming cost V 6 bases and J 5 bases, with 19 bases left between them. This CDR3 region has 15 residues. The CDR3 DNA sequence: TGTGCCAGCAGCCTCCGAAGGGGTCCGGGGGAGACCCAGTACTTC. This gives the protein CASSLRRGPGETQYF.

This clonotype was recorded many times. The chain is built from TRBV2 and TRBJ2-7; D may be TRBD1 (6 bases). The CDR3 has 13 amino acids. V was trimmed by 6 bases and J by 2 bases, leaving 11 bases between them. CDR1 is SNHLY and CDR2 is FYNNEI in the germline V gene. CDR3 sequence (DNA): TGTGCCAGCAGCCGACAGGAAGCCTACGAGCAGTACTTC. The encoded protein is CASSRQEAYEQYF.

This clonotype came up a few times. The chain uses TRBV7-2 and TRBJ2-2; D not certain. The germline CDR1 and CDR2 sequences are SGHTA and FQGNSA. V was cut by 10 bases and J by 7 bases, with 13 bases left in between. The CDR3 consists of 12 residues. The CDR3 loop reads CAIALGFGELFF. The CDR3 nucleotides read TGTGCCATCGCACTGGGGTTCGGGGAGCTGTTTTTT.

V and J are TRBV7-2 and TRBJ1-4, with 9 nucleotides matching TRBD1. The CDR3 contains 16 residues. V shed 5 bases and J 7 bases; nucleotides not matched to a gene: 11. Germline-derived CDR1 and CDR2 are SGHTA and FQGNSA. The CDR3, as DNA: TGTGCCAGCAGCCGCCAGCCGGGACAGGGTGTTGAAAAACTGTTTTTT. Its translation is CASSRQPGQGVEKLFF.

CDR3: CASSYSTSGNEQFF. The CDR3, as DNA: TGTGCCAGCAGTTACTCGACTTCCGGGAATGAGCAGTTCTTC. V is TRBV6-5 and J is TRBJ2-1; D ambiguous. There are 14 residues in the CDR3. V lost 0 bases to trimming and J lost 7 bases, with 10 bases between them. Germline lookup yields CDR1 MNHEY and CDR2 SVGAGI.